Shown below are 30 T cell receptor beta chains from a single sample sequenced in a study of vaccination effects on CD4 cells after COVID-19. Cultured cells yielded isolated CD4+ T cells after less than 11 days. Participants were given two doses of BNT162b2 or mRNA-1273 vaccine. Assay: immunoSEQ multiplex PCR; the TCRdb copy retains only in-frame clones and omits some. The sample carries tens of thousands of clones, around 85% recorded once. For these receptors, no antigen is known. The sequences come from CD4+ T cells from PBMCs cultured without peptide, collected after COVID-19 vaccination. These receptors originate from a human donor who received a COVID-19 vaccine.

CDR3 DNA: TGTGCCAGCAGCTTGGGGCTTGGGGGCGGGGCAGATACGCAGTATTTT. Amino acids: CASSLGLGGGADTQYF. This chain uses TRBV7-8 with TRBJ2-3, with D perhaps TRBD1 or TRBD2 (6 bases each). The germline CDR1 and CDR2 sequences are SGHVS and FQNEAQ. V was clipped by 3 bases and J by 4 bases, with 17 bases between them. The CDR3 spans 16 residues.

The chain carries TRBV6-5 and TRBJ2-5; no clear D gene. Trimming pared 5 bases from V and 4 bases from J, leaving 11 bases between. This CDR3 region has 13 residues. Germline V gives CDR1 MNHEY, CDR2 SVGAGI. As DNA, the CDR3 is TGTGCCAGCAGTAAAAGGGTAGTAGAGACCCAGTACTTC. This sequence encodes CASSKRVVETQYF.

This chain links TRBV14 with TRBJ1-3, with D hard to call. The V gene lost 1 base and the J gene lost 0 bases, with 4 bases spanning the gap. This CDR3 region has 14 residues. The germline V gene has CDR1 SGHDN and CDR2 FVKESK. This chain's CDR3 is CASSQGSSGNTIYF. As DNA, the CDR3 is TGTGCCAGCAGCCAAGGGTCCTCTGGAAACACCATATATTTT.

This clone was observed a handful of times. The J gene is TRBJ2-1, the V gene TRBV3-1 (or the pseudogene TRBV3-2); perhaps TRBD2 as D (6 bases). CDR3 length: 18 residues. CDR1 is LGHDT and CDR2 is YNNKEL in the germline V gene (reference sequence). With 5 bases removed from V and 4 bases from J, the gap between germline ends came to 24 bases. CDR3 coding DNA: TGTGCCAGCAGCTCGCGACCCCTGGGACTCGGGGTATACAATGAGCAGTTCTTC. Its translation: CASSSRPLGLGVYNEQFF.

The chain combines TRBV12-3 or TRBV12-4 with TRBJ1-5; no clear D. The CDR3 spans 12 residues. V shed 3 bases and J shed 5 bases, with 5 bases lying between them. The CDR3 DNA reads TGTGCCAGCAGTTTCGTGGATCAGCCCCAGCATTTT. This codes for CASSFVDQPQHF.

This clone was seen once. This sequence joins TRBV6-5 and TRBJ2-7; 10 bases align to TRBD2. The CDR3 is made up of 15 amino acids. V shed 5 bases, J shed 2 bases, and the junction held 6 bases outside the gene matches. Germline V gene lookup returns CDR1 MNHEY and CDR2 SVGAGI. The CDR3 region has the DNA TGTGCCAGCAGTAGAAACCTAGCGGGGGCCTACGAGCAGTACGTC. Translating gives CASSRNLAGAYEQYV.

The CDR3 sequence is CASSEYSYEQYV. CDR3 coding DNA: TGTGCCAGCAGTGAGTACAGCTACGAGCAGTACGTC. V gene TRBV2 combines with J gene TRBJ2-7; no clear D gene. V was cut by 3 bases and J by 3 bases, with 6 bases left in between. The V gene's germline CDR1 is SNHLY and CDR2 FYNNEI. This CDR3 has 12 amino acids.

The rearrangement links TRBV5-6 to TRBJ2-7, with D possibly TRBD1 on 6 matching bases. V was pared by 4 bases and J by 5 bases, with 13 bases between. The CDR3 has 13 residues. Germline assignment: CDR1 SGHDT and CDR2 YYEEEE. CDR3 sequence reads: CASSPTGIHEQYV. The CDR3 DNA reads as TGTGCCAGCAGCCCTACAGGGATCCACGAGCAGTACGTC.

The CDR3 DNA reads TGCGCCAGCAGCTTGGAGGCCGTTAACACTGAAGCTTTCTTT. Protein product: CASSLEAVNTEAFF. This chain uses TRBV5-1 with TRBJ1-1; D not certain. Trimming removed 0 bases at V and 2 bases at J, with 8 bases between. The CDR3 runs to 14 residues. Per germline, CDR1 SGHRS and CDR2 YFSETQ.

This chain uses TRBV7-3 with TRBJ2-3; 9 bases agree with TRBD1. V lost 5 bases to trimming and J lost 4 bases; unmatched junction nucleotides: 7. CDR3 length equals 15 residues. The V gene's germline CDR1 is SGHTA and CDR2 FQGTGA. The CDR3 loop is CASSPPGQGPDTQYF. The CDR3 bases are TGTGCCAGCAGCCCTCCGGGACAGGGCCCAGATACGCAGTATTTT.

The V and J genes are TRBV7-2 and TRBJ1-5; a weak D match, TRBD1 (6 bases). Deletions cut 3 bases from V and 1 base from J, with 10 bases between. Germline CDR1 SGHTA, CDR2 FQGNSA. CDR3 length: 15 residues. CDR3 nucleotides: TGTGCCAGCAGCTTGCAGGGGATCAGCAATCAGCCCCAGCATTTT. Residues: CASSLQGISNQPQHF.

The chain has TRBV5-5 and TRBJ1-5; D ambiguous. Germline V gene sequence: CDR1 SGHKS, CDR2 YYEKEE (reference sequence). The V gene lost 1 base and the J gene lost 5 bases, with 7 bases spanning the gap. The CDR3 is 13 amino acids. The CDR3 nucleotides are TGTGCCAGCAGCTTGATAGGAGATCAGCCCCAGCATTTT. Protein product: CASSLIGDQPQHF.

This chain's CDR3 is CASSDRGAAKNIQYF. DNA of the CDR3: TGTGCCAGCTCCGACCGGGGCGCGGCCAAAAACATTCAGTACTTC. The rearrangement uses TRBV18 and TRBJ2-4; D could derive from TRBD1 or TRBD2 (5 bases each). The CDR3 has 15 residues. Germline lookup yields CDR1 KGHSH and CDR2 LQKENI. The V end lost 6 bases, the J end lost 1 base, and 13 bases lay between the germline ends.

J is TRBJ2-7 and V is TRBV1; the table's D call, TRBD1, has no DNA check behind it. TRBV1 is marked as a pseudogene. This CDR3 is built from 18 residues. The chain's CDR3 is CTSSQDLLGGQGVYEQYV. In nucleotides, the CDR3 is TGCACCAGCAGCCAAGATTTGTTAGGGGGACAGGGGGTCTACGAGCAGTACGTC.

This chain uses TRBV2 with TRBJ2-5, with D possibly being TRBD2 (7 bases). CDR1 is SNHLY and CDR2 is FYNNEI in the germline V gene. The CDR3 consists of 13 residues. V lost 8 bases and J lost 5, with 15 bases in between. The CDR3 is CASGAGRGETQYF. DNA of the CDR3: TGTGCCAGCGGAGCGGGGAGGGGGGAGACCCAGTACTTC.

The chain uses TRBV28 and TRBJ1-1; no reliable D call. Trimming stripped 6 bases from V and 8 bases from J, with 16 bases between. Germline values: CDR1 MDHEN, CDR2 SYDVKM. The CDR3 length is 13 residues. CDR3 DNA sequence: TGTGCCAGCAGAGTACTCTGGTCGGCCGAAGCTTTCTTT. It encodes CASRVLWSAEAFF.

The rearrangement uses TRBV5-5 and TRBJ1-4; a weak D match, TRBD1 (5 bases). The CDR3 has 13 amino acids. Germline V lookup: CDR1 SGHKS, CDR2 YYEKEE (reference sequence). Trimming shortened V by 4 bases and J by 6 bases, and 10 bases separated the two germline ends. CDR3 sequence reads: CASSPPGDEKLFF. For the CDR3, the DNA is TGTGCCAGCAGCCCCCCGGGGGATGAAAAACTGTTTTTT. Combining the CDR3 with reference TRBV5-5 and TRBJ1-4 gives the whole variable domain DAGVTQSPTHLIKTRGQQVTLRCSPISGHKSVSWYQQVLGQGPQFIFQYYEKEERGRGNFPDRFSARQFPNYSSELNVNALLLGDSALYLCASSPPGDEKLFFGSGTQLSVL.

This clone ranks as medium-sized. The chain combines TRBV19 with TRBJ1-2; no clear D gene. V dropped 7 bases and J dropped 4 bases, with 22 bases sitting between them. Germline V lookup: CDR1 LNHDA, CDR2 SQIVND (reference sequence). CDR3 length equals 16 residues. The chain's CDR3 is CASKSQSPNPGYGYTF. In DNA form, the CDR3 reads TGTGCCAGTAAATCCCAAAGCCCCAACCCAGGCTATGGCTACACCTTC.

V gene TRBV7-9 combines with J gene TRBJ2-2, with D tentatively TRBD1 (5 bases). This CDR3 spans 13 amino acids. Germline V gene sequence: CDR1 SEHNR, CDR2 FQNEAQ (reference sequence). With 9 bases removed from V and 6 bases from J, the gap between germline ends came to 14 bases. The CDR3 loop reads CARDRTISGELFF. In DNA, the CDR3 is TGTGCCAGAGACAGAACTATCTCCGGGGAGCTGTTTTTT.

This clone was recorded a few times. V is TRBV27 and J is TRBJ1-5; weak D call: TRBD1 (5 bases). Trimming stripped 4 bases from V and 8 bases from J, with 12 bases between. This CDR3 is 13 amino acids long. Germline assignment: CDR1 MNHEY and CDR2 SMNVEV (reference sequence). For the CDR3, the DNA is TGTGCCAGCAGTTCGCGTCAGGGTGAGCCCCAGCATTTT. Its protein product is CASSSRQGEPQHF.

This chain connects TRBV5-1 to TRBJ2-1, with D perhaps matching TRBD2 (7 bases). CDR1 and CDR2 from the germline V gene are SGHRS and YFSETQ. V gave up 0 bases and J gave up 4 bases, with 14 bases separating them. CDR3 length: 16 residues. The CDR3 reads CASSLGGGASYNEQFF. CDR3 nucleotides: TGCGCCAGCAGCTTGGGGGGGGGCGCCAGTTACAATGAGCAGTTCTTC. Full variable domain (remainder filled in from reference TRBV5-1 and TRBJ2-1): KAGVTQTPRYLIKTRGQQVTLSCSPISGHRSVSWYQQTPGQGLQFLFEYFSETQRNKGNFPGRFSGRQFSNSRSEMNVSTLELGDSALYLCASSLGGGASYNEQFFGPGTRLTVL.

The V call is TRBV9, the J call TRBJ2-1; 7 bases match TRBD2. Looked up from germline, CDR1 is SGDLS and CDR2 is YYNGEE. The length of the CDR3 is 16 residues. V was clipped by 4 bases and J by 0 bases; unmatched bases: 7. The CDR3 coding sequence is TGTGCCAGCAGCCCCCTAGCGGTAGGCTCCTACAATGAGCAGTTCTTC. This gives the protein CASSPLAVGSYNEQFF.

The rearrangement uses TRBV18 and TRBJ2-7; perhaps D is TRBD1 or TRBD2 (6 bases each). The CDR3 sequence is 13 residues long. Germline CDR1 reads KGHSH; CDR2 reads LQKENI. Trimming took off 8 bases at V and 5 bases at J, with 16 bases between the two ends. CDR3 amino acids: CASTDRPGDEQYV. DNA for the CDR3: TGTGCCAGCACTGACAGGCCGGGGGACGAGCAGTACGTC.

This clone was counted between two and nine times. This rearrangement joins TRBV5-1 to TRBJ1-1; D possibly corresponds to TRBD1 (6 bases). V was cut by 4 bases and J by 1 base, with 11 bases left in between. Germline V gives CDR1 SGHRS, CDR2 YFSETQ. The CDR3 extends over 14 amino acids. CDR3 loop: CASSPPRGNTEAFF. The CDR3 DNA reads TGCGCCAGCAGCCCCCCCAGGGGGAACACTGAAGCTTTCTTT.

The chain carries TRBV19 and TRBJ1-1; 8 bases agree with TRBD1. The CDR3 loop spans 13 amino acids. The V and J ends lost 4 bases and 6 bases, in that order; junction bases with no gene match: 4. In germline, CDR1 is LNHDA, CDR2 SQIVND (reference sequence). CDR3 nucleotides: TGTGCCAGTAGTACCGACAGGGGTTCTGAAGCTTTCTTT. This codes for CASSTDRGSEAFF. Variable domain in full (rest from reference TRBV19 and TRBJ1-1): DGGITQSPKYLFRKEGQNVTLSCEQNLNHDAMYWYRQDPGQGLRLIYYSQIVNDFQKGDIAEGYSVSREKKESFPLTVTSAQKNPTAFYLCASSTDRGSEAFFGQGTRLTVV.

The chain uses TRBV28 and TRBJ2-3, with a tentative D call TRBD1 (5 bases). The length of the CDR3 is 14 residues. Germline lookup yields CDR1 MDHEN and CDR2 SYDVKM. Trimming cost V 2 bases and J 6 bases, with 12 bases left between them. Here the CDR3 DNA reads TGTGCCAGCAGTTTAAGGGGTAGACCCGATACGCAGTATTTT. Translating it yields CASSLRGRPDTQYF.

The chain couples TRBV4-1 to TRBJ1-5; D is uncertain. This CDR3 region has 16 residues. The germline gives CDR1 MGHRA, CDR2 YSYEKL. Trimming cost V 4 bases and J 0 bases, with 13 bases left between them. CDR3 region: CASSPRGGVSNQPQHF. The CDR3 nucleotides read TGCGCCAGCAGCCCCCGGGGAGGCGTTAGCAATCAGCCCCAGCATTTT.

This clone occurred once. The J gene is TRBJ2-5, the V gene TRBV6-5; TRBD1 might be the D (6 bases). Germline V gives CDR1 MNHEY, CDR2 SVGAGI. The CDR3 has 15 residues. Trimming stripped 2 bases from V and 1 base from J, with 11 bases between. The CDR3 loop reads CASSYTTGPQETQYF. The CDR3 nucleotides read TGTGCCAGCAGTTACACGACAGGCCCCCAAGAGACCCAGTACTTC.

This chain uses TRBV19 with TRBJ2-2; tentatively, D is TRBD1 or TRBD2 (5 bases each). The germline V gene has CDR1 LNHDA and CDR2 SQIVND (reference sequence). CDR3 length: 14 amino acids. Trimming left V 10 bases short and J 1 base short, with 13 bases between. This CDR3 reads CATRDGGNTGELFF. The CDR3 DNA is TGTGCCACCCGAGATGGGGGGAACACCGGGGAGCTGTTTTTT.

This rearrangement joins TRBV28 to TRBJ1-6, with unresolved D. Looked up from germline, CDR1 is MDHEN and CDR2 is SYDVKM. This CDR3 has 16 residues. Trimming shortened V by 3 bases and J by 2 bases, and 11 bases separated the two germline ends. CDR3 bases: TGTGCCAGCAGTTTCCCGGGAGCCGCCTATAATTCACCCCTCCACTTT. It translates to CASSFPGAAYNSPLHF.